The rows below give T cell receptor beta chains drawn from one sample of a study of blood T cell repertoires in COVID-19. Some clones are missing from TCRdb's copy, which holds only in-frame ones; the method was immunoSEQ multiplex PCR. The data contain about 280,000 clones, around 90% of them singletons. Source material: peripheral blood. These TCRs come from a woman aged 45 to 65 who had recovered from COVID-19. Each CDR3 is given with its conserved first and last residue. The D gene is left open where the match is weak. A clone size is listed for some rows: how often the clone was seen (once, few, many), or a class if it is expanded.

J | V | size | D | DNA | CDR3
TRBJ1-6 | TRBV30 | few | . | TGTGCCTGGAGGGGCCAGGCTGACGTTGAATTTAATTCACCCCTCCACTTT | CAWRGQADVEFNSPLHF
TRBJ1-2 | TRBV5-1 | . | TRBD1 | TGCGCCAGCAACGGACAGGGGCTCGGCGATAACTATGGCTACACCTTC | CASNGQGLGDNYGYTF
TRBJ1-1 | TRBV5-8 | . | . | TGTGCCAGCAGCTTGCAGGGTTTCACTGAAGCTTTCTTT | CASSLQGFTEAFF
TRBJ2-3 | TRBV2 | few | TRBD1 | TGTGCCAGCAGTGAGTCCAGGGGGATCACAGATACGCAGTATTTT | CASSESRGITDTQYF
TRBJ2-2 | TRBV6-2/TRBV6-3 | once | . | TGTGCCAGCAGTTACATCGGAGGGTGGATCGGGGAGCTGTTTTTT | CASSYIGGWIGELFF
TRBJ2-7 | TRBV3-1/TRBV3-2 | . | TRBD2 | TGTGCCAGCAGCCATCTAGGACTAGCTGAGCAGTACTTC | CASSHLGLAEQYF
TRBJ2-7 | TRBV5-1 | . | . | TGCGCCAGCAGCTTGGGGGGCCCGACCTCCTACGAGCAGTACTTC | CASSLGGPTSYEQYF
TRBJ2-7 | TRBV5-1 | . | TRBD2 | TGCGCCAGCAGCTCCAGCGGGAGGGCGAACGAGCAGTACTTC | CASSSSGRANEQYF
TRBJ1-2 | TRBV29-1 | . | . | TGCAGCGTTGAAGATGCAGCGTATGGCTACACCTTC | CSVEDAAYGYTF
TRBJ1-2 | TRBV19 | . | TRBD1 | TGTGCCAGTAGTGGGGGACAGGGGTCGCTTAACTATGGCTACACCTTC | CASSGGQGSLNYGYTF
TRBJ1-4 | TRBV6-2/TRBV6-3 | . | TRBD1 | TGTGCCAGCAGTTACGGTGGAGGGGGCCATGAAAAACTGTTTTTT | CASSYGGGGHEKLFF
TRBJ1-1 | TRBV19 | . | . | TGTGCCAGTAGTCCGTGGGACTGGCGAAACACTGAAGCTTTCTTT | CASSPWDWRNTEAFF
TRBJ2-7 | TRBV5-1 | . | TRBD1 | TGCGCCAGCAGCTATACAGGGGGACGGTACGAGCAGTACTTC | CASSYTGGRYEQYF
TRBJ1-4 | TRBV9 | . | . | TGTGCCAGCAGCCCGGGCGGGGGGCCTTCTAATGAAAAACTGTTTTTT | CASSPGGGPSNEKLFF
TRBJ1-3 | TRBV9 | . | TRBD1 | TGTGCCAGCAGCGTAACAGGGGATTACTCTGGAAACACCATATATTTT | CASSVTGDYSGNTIYF
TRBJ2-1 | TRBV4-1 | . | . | TGCGCCAGCAGCCAAGGGAGGGCGGCGACATACAATGAGCAGTTCTTC | CASSQGRAATYNEQFF
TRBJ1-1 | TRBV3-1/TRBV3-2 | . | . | TGTGCCAGCAGCCAAGGACTGGGGAGGGCTGAAGCTTTCTTT | CASSQGLGRAEAFF
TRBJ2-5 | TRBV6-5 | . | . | TGTGCCAGCAGTTACTCCGGGGGAGAGACCCAGTACTTC | CASSYSGGETQYF
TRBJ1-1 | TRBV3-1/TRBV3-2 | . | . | TGTGCCAGCAGCCAAGATCCATGGAACACTGAAGCTTTCTTT | CASSQDPWNTEAFF
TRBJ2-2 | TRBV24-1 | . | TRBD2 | TGTGCCACCAGTGAAGGGACTAGCGGGGGGGCAGGTACCGGGGAGCTGTTTTTT | CATSEGTSGGAGTGELFF
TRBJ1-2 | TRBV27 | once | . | TGTGCCAGCAGTTTAGGCGGGCAGCCCTATGGCTACACCTTC | CASSLGGQPYGYTF
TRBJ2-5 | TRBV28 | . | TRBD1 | TGTGCCAGCAGTCGCCGTGGCAGGGGGCAAGAGACCCAGTACTTC | CASSRRGRGQETQYF
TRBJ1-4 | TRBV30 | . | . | TGTGCCTGCCCAAGGGGAGGGGGGGTCCGGGACAATAATGAAAAACTGTTTTTT | CACPRGGGVRDNNEKLFF
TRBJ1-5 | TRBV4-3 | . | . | TGCGCCAGCAGCCAAGATTTCGGGGGAGATCAGCCCCAGCATTTT | CASSQDFGGDQPQHF
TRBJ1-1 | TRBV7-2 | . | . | TGTGCCAGCAGCCCAGGGGTTAGGGGACGACCACCCAACACTGAAGCTTTCTTT | CASSPGVRGRPPNTEAFF
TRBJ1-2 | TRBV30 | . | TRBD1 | TGTGCCTGGGGACAGGGGGAAGCTAACTATGGCTACACCTTC | CAWGQGEANYGYTF
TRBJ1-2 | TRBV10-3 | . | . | TGTGCCATCACAGAGCGGCAGACTAACTATGGCTACACCTTC | CAITERQTNYGYTF
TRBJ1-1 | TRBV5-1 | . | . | TGCGCCAGCAGCGCCGCAGAGAACACTGAAGCTTTCTTT | CASSAAENTEAFF
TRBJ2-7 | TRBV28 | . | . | TGTGCCACCCACAGGAGCTCCTACGAGCAGTACTTC | CATHRSSYEQYF
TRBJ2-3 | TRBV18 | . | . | TGTGCCAGCTCACCATTTAGCCTACCCACAGATACGCAGTATTTT | CASSPFSLPTDTQYF
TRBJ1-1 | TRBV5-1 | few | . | TGCGCCAGCAGCTTGGGGACATCCCCCGGCGGAGCTTTCTTT | CASSLGTSPGGAFF
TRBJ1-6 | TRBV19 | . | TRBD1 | TGTGCCAGTAGTACAGGGGGCATGTTTGGTTCACCCCTCCACTTT | CASSTGGMFGSPLHF
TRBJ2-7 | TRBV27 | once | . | TGTGCCAGCAGTCCCCGCAGAAACGAGCAGTACTTC | CASSPRRNEQYF
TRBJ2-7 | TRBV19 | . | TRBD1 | TGTGCCAGTAGTAAGCGACAGGGTCTAAGCTCCTACGAGCAGTACTTC | CASSKRQGLSSYEQYF
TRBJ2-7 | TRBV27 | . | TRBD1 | TGTGCCAGCAGTTTTATTTCAGGGGACAGACGGTACGAGCAGTACTTC | CASSFISGDRRYEQYF
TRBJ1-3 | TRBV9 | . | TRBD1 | TGTGCCAGCAGCGTAGCAGCGGACAGGGGAAACACCATATATTTT | CASSVAADRGNTIYF
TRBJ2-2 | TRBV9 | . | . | TGTGCCAGCAGCGTAGAAGGAAGGGGAGGCGGGGAGCTGTTTTTT | CASSVEGRGGGELFF
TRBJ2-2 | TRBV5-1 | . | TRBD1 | TGCGCCAGCAGCCCGGACAGGGCGGTTACCGGGGAGCTGTTTTTT | CASSPDRAVTGELFF
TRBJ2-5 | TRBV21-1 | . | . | TGTGCCAGCAGCGCCCGGTACTGCCAAGAGACCCAGTACTTC | CASSARYCQETQYF
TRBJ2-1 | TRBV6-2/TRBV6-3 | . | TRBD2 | TGTGCCAGCAGTTACTCTCGGGCCGGGACTAGAGGCTCCAATGAGCAGTTCTTC | CASSYSRAGTRGSNEQFF
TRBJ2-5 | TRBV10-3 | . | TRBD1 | TGTGCCATCAGTACCGGGACAGGGAGGGAGACCCAGTACTTC | CAISTGTGRETQYF
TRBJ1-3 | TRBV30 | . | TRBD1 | TGTGCCGGGACAGGGGCGAACTCTGGAAACACCATATATTTT | CAGTGANSGNTIYF
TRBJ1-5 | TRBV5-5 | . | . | TGTGCCAGCAGCTGGGGCCAGGCCAGCAATCAGCCCCAGCATTTT | CASSWGQASNQPQHF
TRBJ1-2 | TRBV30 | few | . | TGTGCCTGGAGTCCCGCAGGGATCGGCTACACCTTC | CAWSPAGIGYTF
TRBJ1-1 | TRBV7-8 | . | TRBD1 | TGTGCCAGCAGCTTAACAGGGACAGCTGGCGCTTTCTTT | CASSLTGTAGAFF
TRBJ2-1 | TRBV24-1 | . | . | TGTGCCACCAGTGATACACAGGAGAGATACAATGAGCAGTTCTTC | CATSDTQERYNEQFF
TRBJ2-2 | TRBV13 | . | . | TGTGCCAGCAGCTCCTCCCAACGGGTCTCGGGCACCGGGGAGCTGTTTTTT | CASSSSQRVSGTGELFF
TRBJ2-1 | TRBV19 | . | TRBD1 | TGTGCCAGTAGAAGAAGACAGGGCTCCTACAATGAGCAGTTCTTC | CASRRRQGSYNEQFF